This paragraph reports one TCR beta chain. Sequencing used immunoSEQ multiplex PCR; TCRdb keeps in-frame clones, though not all of them. The sample includes more than 80,000 clones, 70% to 90% of them seen just once. This sample was taken from a study of identifying expanded T cells in peripheral blood. The V gene end was trimmed by 8 bases and the J gene end by 5 bases; junction bases not matched to a gene: 8. The CDR3 runs to 14 residues. Germline V gene lookup returns CDR1 MNHNS and CDR2 SASEGT. The rearrangement joins TRBV6-1 to TRBJ1-2; 10 bases agree with TRBD1. What was sequenced was blood. The clonotype originates from a person aged 18 to 75 in good health. This CDR3 is CASGPGQGLYGYTF. CDR3 DNA sequence: TGTGCCAGCGGGCCGGGACAGGGGCTTTATGGCTACACCTTC.